This TCR beta chain stems from a study of neurological immune-mediated disorders. Findings of the study overall: No CDR3 amino acid sequences were shared by expanded clones across subjects, suggesting private repertoires in all groups. HTLV-1-associated myelopathy led in TCR clonal expansion, while multiple sclerosis ranked lowest, below healthy controls.

This clonotype was observed many times. Antigen: not known. V shed 1 base, J shed 4 bases, and the junction held 1 base outside the gene matches. The CDR3 spans 15 residues. The cDNA was produced through 5'RACE with 10-nucleotide random UMIs. TCRdb used MiXCR to reprocess the 5' RACE reads, holding one entry per CDR3 protein. The repertoire consists of tens of thousands of distinct CDR3 sequences, with 10% occurring once and the leading ten covering around 2%. Sequencing was done on a sample of PBMCs. The chain carries TRBV12-3 or TRBV12-4 and TRBJ2-7, with 13 nucleotides matching TRBD2. The sequence was obtained from a man aged 35-49 years in good health. DNA of the CDR3: TGTGCCAGCAGTTTAGAACTAGCGGGAGGGTACGAGCAGTACTTC. It encodes CASSLELAGGYEQYF.